This entry is about one T cell receptor (beta chain). This clonotype was detected many times. The antigen it binds to is not known. No qualities accompany the bases; no much larger clone lies one base away. The data were obtained in a study of T-cell reconstitution after alpha-beta-depleted transplantation in children (dated by TCRdb to about 2016). Describing the broader study: T-cell immune reconstitution after TCRalphabeta/CD19-depleted allogeneic hematopoietic cell transplantation in children was quantitatively tracked in the study by means of TCR repertoire profiling.

Receptor libraries were prepared by PCR. Sequencing took place on an Illumina HiSeq 2500. Molecular barcoding was employed in the preparation of TCR libraries, with unique molecular identifiers being used to normalize TCRbeta repertoire quantification. Using fastp at Q25 and MiXCR, TCRdb reprocessed the public reads and kept productive beta chains. For every CDR3 protein sequence, its rows merge into one entry that carries the most common genes and DNA. This sample lists around 410,000 distinct CDR3 sequences; approximately 11% were detected once. Together, the top ten hold roughly 5.1% of the sample. CDR1 and CDR2 are drawn from the germline V gene (reference sequence): LGHDT, YNNKEL. The trim is 4 bases for V and 11 bases for J, with a gap of 19 bases between the germline ends. The CDR3 contains 14 residues, cysteine and phenylalanine counted. Of all the DNA, just the CDR3 is kept, 42 bases in frame from base 1.

The sequenced sample was PBMCs from the stem cell graft donor, obtained from the stem cell graft. The V gene is TRBV3-1 and the J gene is TRBJ2-3; a weak D assignment points to TRBD1 (5 bases agree). The receptor comes from a human donor who donated a stem cell graft to a child with acute myeloid leukemia. The CDR3: CASSRSHVQGGQYF. The DNA is as follows: TGTGCCAGCAGCCGGTCCCACGTGCAGGGTGGGCAGTATTTT.